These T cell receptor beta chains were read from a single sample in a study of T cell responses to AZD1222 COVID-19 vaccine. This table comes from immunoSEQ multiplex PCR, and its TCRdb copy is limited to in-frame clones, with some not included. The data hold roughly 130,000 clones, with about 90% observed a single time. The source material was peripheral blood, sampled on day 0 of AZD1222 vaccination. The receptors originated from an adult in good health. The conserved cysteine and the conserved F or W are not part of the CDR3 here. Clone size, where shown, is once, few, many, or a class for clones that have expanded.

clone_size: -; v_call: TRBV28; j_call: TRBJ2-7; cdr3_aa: ASTQGPHEQY
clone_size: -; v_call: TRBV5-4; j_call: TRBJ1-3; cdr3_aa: ASSQGQGRSGNTIY
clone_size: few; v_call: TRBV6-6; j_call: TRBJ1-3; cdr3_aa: ASSRTGSSGNTIY
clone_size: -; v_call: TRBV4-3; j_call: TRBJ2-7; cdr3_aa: ASSQDFVGYEQY
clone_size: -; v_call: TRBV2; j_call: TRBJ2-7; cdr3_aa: ASSERGTPYEQY
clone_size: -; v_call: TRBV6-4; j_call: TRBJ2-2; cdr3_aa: ASSDSPGTGPGELF
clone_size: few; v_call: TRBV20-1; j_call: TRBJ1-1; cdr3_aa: SADERTEAF
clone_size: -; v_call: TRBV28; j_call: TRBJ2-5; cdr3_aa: ASSPRAGREETQY
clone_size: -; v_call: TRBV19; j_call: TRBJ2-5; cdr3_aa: ASSDRRRETQY
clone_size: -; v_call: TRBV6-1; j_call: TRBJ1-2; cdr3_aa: ASSEMAHPYGYT
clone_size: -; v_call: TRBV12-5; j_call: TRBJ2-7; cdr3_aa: ASGLTSPFGREQY
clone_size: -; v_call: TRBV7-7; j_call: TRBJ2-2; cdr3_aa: ASSSRSRGSGELF
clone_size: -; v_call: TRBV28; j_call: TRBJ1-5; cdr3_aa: ASIQKGGRSNQPQH
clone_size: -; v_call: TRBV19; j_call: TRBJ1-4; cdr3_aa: ASSLARTATREKLF
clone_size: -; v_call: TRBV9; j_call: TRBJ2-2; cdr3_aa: ASSVAGDSRLGELF
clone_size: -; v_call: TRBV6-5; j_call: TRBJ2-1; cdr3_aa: ASSQIGTGGAEQF
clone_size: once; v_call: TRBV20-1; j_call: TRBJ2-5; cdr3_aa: SASSQGNQY